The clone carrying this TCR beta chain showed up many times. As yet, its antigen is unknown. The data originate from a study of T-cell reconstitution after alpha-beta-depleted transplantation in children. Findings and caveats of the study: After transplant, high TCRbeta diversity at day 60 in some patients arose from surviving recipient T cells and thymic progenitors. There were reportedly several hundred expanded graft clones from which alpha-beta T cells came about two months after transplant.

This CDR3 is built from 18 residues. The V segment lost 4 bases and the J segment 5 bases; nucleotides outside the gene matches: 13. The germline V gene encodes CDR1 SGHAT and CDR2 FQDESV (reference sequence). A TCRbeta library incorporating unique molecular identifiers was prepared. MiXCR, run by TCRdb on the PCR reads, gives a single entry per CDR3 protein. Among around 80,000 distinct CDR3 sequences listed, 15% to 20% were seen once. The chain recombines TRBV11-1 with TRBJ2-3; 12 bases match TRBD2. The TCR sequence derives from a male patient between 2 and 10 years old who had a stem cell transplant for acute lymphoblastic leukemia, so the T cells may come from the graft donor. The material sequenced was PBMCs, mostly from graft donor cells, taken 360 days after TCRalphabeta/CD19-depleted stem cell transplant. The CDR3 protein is CASSSSSSGRASRDTQYF. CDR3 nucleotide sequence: TGTGCCAGCAGCTCTTCTTCTAGCGGGAGGGCCTCGAGAGATACGCAGTATTTT.